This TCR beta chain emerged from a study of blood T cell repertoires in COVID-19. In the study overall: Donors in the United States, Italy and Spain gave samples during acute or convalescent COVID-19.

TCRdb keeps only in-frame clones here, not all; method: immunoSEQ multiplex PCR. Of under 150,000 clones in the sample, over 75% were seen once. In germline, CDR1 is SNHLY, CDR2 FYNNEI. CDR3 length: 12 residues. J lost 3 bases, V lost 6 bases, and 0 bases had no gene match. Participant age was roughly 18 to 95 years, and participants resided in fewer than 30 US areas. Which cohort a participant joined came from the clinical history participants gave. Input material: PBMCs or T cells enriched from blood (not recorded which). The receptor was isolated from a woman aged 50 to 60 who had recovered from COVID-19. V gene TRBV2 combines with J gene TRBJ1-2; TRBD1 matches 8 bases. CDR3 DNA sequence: TGTGCCAGCAGGGGACAGGACTATGGCTACACCTTC. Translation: CASRGQDYGYTF. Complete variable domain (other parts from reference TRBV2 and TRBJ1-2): EPEVTQTPSHQVTQMGQEVILRCVPISNHLYFYWYRQILGQKVEFLVSFYNNEISEKSEIFDDQFSVERPDGSNFTLKIRSTKLEDSAMYFCASRGQDYGYTFGSGTRLTVV.